Listed below are T cell receptor beta chains from one sample, sequenced in a study of CD8+CD57+ T cells in acquired aplastic anemia. TCRdb recomputed calls from the reads with MiXCR, one row per CDR3 protein. The sample carries over 150,000 distinct CDR3 sequences, about 50% recorded once. Sequencing was performed on sorted CD4+, CD8+, or CD8+CD57+ T cells (not recorded which) from PBMCs. All receptors come from a human donor with aplastic anemia. Each CDR3 is given with its conserved first and last residue. The D gene is left open where the match is weak. Rows may omit the clone size; those that give it use once, few, many or a size class.

clone_size	v_call	d_call	j_call	cdr3_aa	cdr3_nt
-	TRBV11-1	TRBD1	TRBJ2-2	CAWRARGTGGSGELFF	TGTGCCTGGAGGGCTCGAGGGACAGGGGGGTCCGGGGAGCTGTTTTTT
-	TRBV19	-	TRBJ1-4	CASSQTATNEKPFF	TGTGCCAGTAGCCAGACAGCAACTAATGAAAAACCGTTTTTT
-	TRBV10-3	-	TRBJ2-1	CAISESVRPYNEQFF	TGTGCCATCAGTGAGTCGGTCAGGCCCTACAATGAGCAGTTCTTC
-	TRBV3-1	-	TRBJ2-5	CASSYTETQYF	TGTGCCAGCAGCTACACAGAGACCCAGTACTTC
-	TRBV7-9	-	TRBJ1-5	CASSALGQNNQPQHF	TGTGCCAGCAGCGCGCTTGGACAGAACAATCAGCCCCAGCATTTT
-	TRBV5-1	TRBD2	TRBJ2-3	CASSPQAGGRDTQYF	TGCGCCAGCAGCCCCCAAGCGGGAGGGAGGGATACGCAGTATTTT
-	TRBV5-1	TRBD2	TRBJ2-5	CASRTSGRRETQYF	TGCGCCAGTCGGACTAGCGGGAGACGAGAGACCCAGTACTTC
many	TRBV10-2	-	TRBJ1-1	CASSVATETEAFF	TGCGCCAGCAGTGTGGCCACCGAAACTGAAGCTTTCTTT
-	TRBV19	-	TRBJ1-5	CASSTGASQPQHF	TGTGCCAGTAGTACGGGGGCGAGTCAGCCCCAGCATTTT
-	TRBV10-3	TRBD1	TRBJ2-7	CAISEGQGDEQYF	TGTGCCATCAGTGAGGGACAGGGGGACGAGCAGTACTTC
-	TRBV20-1	TRBD1	TRBJ1-1	CSARDPDREAFF	TGCAGTGCTAGAGACCCGGACAGGGAAGCTTTCTTT
-	TRBV7-9	TRBD1	TRBJ2-7	CASEWDSPYEQYF	TGTGCCAGCGAATGGGACAGTCCCTACGAGCAGTACTTC
-	TRBV20-1	-	TRBJ1-1	CSAPVPSLNTEAFF	TGCAGCGCCCCCGTCCCCTCACTTAACACTGAAGCTTTCTTT
-	TRBV5-1	-	TRBJ2-3	CASMRGGSTDTQYF	TGCGCCAGCATGCGAGGGGGGAGCACAGATACGCAGTATTTT
-	TRBV10-1	-	TRBJ1-6	CASSEEQRFSPLHF	TGCGCCAGCAGTGAAGAGCAGCGTTTCTCACCCCTCCACTTT
-	TRBV7-9	-	TRBJ2-7	CASSSRGRTYEQYF	TGTGCCAGCAGTTCCAGGGGGAGGACCTACGAGCAGTACTTC
many	TRBV5-1	-	TRBJ2-5	CASSEAEETQYF	TGCGCCAGCAGTGAAGCCGAAGAGACCCAGTACTTC
-	TRBV19	-	TRBJ1-5	CASSYPSQPQHF	TGTGCCAGTAGCTACCCGAGTCAGCCCCAGCATTTT
-	TRBV7-6	-	TRBJ1-6	CASSSLPGAVFSPLHF	TGTGCCAGCAGCTCCCTGCCGGGTGCCGTATTTTCACCCCTCCACTTT
-	TRBV9	-	TRBJ1-2	CASSESPADYGYTF	TGTGCCAGCAGCGAAAGCCCAGCGGACTATGGCTACACCTTC
-	TRBV2	TRBD2	TRBJ2-1	CASRPRLAGVSSYNEQFF	TGTGCCAGCAGGCCTAGACTAGCGGGGGTGAGCTCCTACAATGAGCAGTTCTTC
few	TRBV28	-	TRBJ2-3	CASRVGADTQYF	TGTGCCAGCAGGGTCGGTGCAGATACGCAGTATTTT
-	TRBV6-5	-	TRBJ2-1	CASSYMGGKGEQFF	TGTGCCAGCAGTTATATGGGGGGCAAGGGTGAGCAGTTCTTC
few	TRBV20-1	-	TRBJ2-2	CSAAGQQNTGELFF	TGCAGTGCTGCGGGACAGCAAAACACCGGGGAGCTGTTTTTT
many	TRBV6-5	-	TRBJ1-5	CASSYSRGGEPQHF	TGTGCCAGCAGTTACTCGAGAGGCGGGGAGCCCCAGCATTTT
-	TRBV29-1	-	TRBJ1-2	CSDTDSSNYGHTF	TGCAGCGATACGGACAGTTCTAACTATGGCCACACCTTC
-	TRBV7-9	-	TRBJ1-1	CASSSGGGLGTEAFF	TGTGCCAGCAGCTCAGGCGGGGGGCTGGGCACTGAAGCTTTCTTT
-	TRBV29-1	-	TRBJ1-2	CSVKDSQNYGYTF	TGCAGCGTTAAGGACAGCCAAAACTATGGCTACACCTTC
many	TRBV11-2	TRBD2	TRBJ2-7	CASSLGLETSGSYEQYF	TGTGCCAGCAGCTTAGGGTTAGAGACTAGCGGATCCTACGAGCAGTACTTC
many	TRBV5-1	-	TRBJ1-1	CASSLDGMNTEAFF	TGCGCCAGCAGCTTGGATGGAATGAACACTGAAGCTTTCTTT